A selection of T cell receptor beta chains follows, all from one sample in a study of Ad26.COV2.S vaccination and SARS-CoV-2 variants. The assay was immunoSEQ multiplex PCR, and TCRdb's table has in-frame clones only and misses some. The sample contains 350,000 to 500,000 clones, roughly 90% of which appear only once. This sample comprised peripheral blood, obtained in a trial of Ad26.COV2.S vaccine versus placebo. Receptors originate from a person between 18 and 59 years old who received the Ad26.COV2.S COVID-19 vaccine or a placebo. CDR3s include the opening cysteine and the closing phenylalanine or tryptophan. The order of the fields is V gene, clone size, J gene, D gene, CDR3 DNA, CDR3 protein. A D gene is named only where the DNA matches it firmly. Size tells how often a clone was seen (once, few, many) or the class of an expanded clone, and some rows leave it out.

>TRBV7-9|once|TRBJ2-7|NA
TGTGCCAGCAGCTCCCCGTGGAGGAACGAGCAGTACTTC
CASSSPWRNEQYF
>TRBV28|once|TRBJ2-7|NA
TGTGCCAGCAGTTCTTTGACCGAGCAGTACTTC
CASSSLTEQYF
>TRBV5-6|NA|TRBJ1-4|NA
TGTGCCAGCAGCTTGAGACAGCTGTATAATGAAAAACTGTTTTTT
CASSLRQLYNEKLFF
>TRBV21-1|NA|TRBJ2-5|NA
TGTGCCAGCAGCAAAGCAGCCGGGGTAGGAGAGACCCAGTACTTC
CASSKAAGVGETQYF
>TRBV6-5|NA|TRBJ1-4|TRBD1
TGTGCCACCCAGGGGGCTGGAGAAAAACTGTTTTTT
CATQGAGEKLFF
>TRBV19|few|TRBJ2-7|TRBD1
TGTGCCAGTAGCGCCGGGACAGGCTCCTACGAGCAGTACTTC
CASSAGTGSYEQYF
>TRBV28|NA|TRBJ1-1|NA
TGTGCCAGCAGTCGGGGGCTTAACACTGAAGCTTTCTTT
CASSRGLNTEAFF
>TRBV3-1/TRBV3-2|NA|TRBJ2-2|NA
TGTGCCAGCAGCCACAGACAGGCTAACACCGGGGAGCTGTTTTTT
CASSHRQANTGELFF
>TRBV5-6|NA|TRBJ2-1|NA
TGTGCCAGCAGCTTAGTGCGTCGCCATTTTGAGCAGTTCTTC
CASSLVRRHFEQFF
>TRBV30|NA|TRBJ1-5|NA
TGTGCCTGTCGCCGGAACCTCAATCAGCCCCAGCATTTT
CACRRNLNQPQHF
>TRBV5-1|NA|TRBJ1-2|TRBD1
TGCGCCAGCAGCCTACTACTCCAGGGGGCCTCTGGGGGCTACACCTTC
CASSLLLQGASGGYTF
>TRBV7-6|NA|TRBJ1-1|TRBD1
TGTGCCAGCAGCTTAGCGTGGGGACAGGCCCGCACTGAAGCTTTCTTT
CASSLAWGQARTEAFF
>TRBV27|NA|TRBJ1-6|TRBD1
TGTGCCAGCAGTTTTTCCGGACAGGGCCCGACTTTCGTCCTCCACTTT
CASSFSGQGPTFVLHF
>TRBV5-1|NA|TRBJ1-3|NA
TGCGCCAGCAGCTTGGATGGACGGATGAGCTCTGGAAACACCATATATTTT
CASSLDGRMSSGNTIYF
>TRBV5-1|NA|TRBJ2-1|TRBD1
TGCGCCAGCAGCTCGGCGGGACAGGGGTTTAATGAGCAGTTCTTC
CASSSAGQGFNEQFF
>TRBV5-1|NA|TRBJ1-6|NA
TGCGCCAGCAGCTGGAGGACAGTAAATTCACCCCTCCACTTT
CASSWRTVNSPLHF
>TRBV3-1/TRBV3-2|NA|TRBJ2-1|NA
TGTGCCAGCAGCCAAGGGGGCGGGGAGCAGTTCTTC
CASSQGGGEQFF
>TRBV29-1|NA|TRBJ2-5|TRBD1
TGCAGCGGACAGATGCTGGGACAGGGGCCAATGGAGACCCAGTACTTC
CSGQMLGQGPMETQYF
>TRBV18|NA|TRBJ2-1|NA
TGTGCCAGCTCACCAGGGTCCGAAGCTCCAATCAATGAGCAGTTCTTC
CASSPGSEAPINEQFF
>TRBV15|NA|TRBJ2-7|TRBD1
TGTGCCACCAGCAGAGCTCGGACAGGGGACTACGAGCAGTACTTC
CATSRARTGDYEQYF
>TRBV18|NA|TRBJ1-3|TRBD1
TGTGCCAGCTCACCTAGGCCCACCGGGACAGCAGGAAACACCATATATTTT
CASSPRPTGTAGNTIYF
>TRBV6-5|NA|TRBJ1-5|NA
TGTGCCTCCGGGCTCTATAGCAATCAGCCCCAGCATTTT
CASGLYSNQPQHF
>TRBV27|NA|TRBJ2-3|TRBD2
TGTGCCAGCAGTTTACCCCCAGCGGGGGGGCACACAGATACGCAGTATTTT
CASSLPPAGGHTDTQYF
>TRBV5-1|NA|TRBJ1-1|NA
TGCGCCAGCAGCTTGGCCTGGACGAACACTGAAGCTTTCTTT
CASSLAWTNTEAFF
>TRBV28|NA|TRBJ1-1|TRBD1
TGTGCCAGCAGTCGGACAGGGATGGCGAACACTGAAGCTTTCTTT
CASSRTGMANTEAFF
>TRBV3-1/TRBV3-2|NA|TRBJ2-1|TRBD2
TGTGCCAGCAGCCAGTCCTATGGCGGGGGGCTTCCCGATGAGCAGTTCTTC
CASSQSYGGGLPDEQFF
>TRBV4-1|NA|TRBJ2-1|TRBD1
TGCGCCAGCAGCCAAGGACAGGGTCGGAGGTCCAATGAGCAGTTCTTC
CASSQGQGRRSNEQFF
>TRBV5-8|NA|TRBJ1-6|TRBD1
TGTGCCAGCAGTCCCGGGACAGGTTATAATTCACCCCTCCACTTT
CASSPGTGYNSPLHF
>TRBV9|NA|TRBJ2-1|TRBD2
TGTGCCAGCAGCGTATTGATCGTGGGGGGGTTCGATGAGCAGTTCTTC
CASSVLIVGGFDEQFF
>TRBV28|NA|TRBJ1-1|NA
TGTGCCAGCAGGCTCAGGGCGGTTTCGACTGAAGCTTTCTTT
CASRLRAVSTEAFF
>TRBV4-2|once|TRBJ2-7|TRBD1
TGTGCCAGCAGCCAGGCTTGGGACAGGGGATCCGAGCAGTACTTC
CASSQAWDRGSEQYF
>TRBV6-5|NA|TRBJ1-2|NA
TGTGCCAGCAGTTACGAGGATATAACAGGCCCAGCTGGCTACACCTTC
CASSYEDITGPAGYTF
>TRBV5-4|NA|TRBJ1-1|NA
TGTGCCAGCAGCTTTTGGACAGTTGGCACTGAAGCTTTCTTT
CASSFWTVGTEAFF
>TRBV5-1|NA|TRBJ1-1|NA
TGCGCCAGCAGCAGCATCGGGGTGGGCACTGAAGCTTTCTTT
CASSSIGVGTEAFF
>TRBV6-6|NA|TRBJ1-1|NA
TGTGCCAGCAGTTACTCCGGGGGTACGAACACTGAAGCTTTCTTT
CASSYSGGTNTEAFF
>TRBV7-7|NA|TRBJ2-7|TRBD2
TGTGCCAGCAGCCAGGGACTAGCGGGGGTATACGAGCAGTACTTC
CASSQGLAGVYEQYF